This entry features one T cell receptor beta chain sequence. This clone was seen once. This clone's antigen is unknown. No clone much larger than this one lies a single base away; base qualities are absent. From cysteine to phenylalanine, the CDR3 is 15 amino acids long. Just the 45-base CDR3 DNA is kept, in frame starting at base 1. Per the germline V gene, SGDLS is the CDR1 and YYNGEE is the CDR2. Relative to germline, V is missing 4 bases and J is missing 2 bases, with 4 bases of the junction outside any gene match. The record originates from a study of cytomegalovirus exposure and HLA in healthy donors (dated by TCRdb to about 2017). Looking at the study overall: An earlier analysis of 550 to 700 of the donors reported approximately 290 Gb of sequence data and around 110 million unique TCR beta sequences from some 180 million T cells. An early release that covered several hundred HLA-typed donors contained about 300 gigabases of sequencing data and 85 million to 100 million unique TCR sequences. Every repertoire in the discovery cohort had been generated on one and the same sequencing platform. To predict cytomegalovirus infection status, the study brought together high-throughput TCR immunosequencing, statistical association of individual TCRs with disease status, and machine learning. Among some 400 genotyped donors of the cohort, an average of approximately 220,000 unique TCR beta nucleotide sequences was sequenced per donor, of which 15% to 20% were non-productive. A later genetic analysis used genome-wide SNP genotypes for 398 of the 666 donors, treating that subset as a discovery cohort. The study used immunosequencing to profile the T cell repertoires of more than 650 subjects and linked those repertoires to cytomegalovirus serostatus. The number of typed donors differed by locus: about 620-640 for A, B, C, DRB1 and DQB1; 522 for DQA1; around 580 for DPA1; and around 450 for DPB1. In addition to the first cohort of roughly 700 subjects, a separate validation cohort of 130 or so different subjects was used. HLA typing included class I and class II loci at four-digit resolution. The later analysis used no new phenotypic data to find candidate immune exposures, relying instead on TCR beta sequences and their occurrence across donors. Of the 350 to 400 genotyped donors, 65% to 90% fell in the genetic ancestry cluster associated with self-reported Caucasian donors. The aim of the study was to test whether cataloging public T cell receptors could identify signatures of past pathogen exposure. Donor age, sex, ethnicity and CMV serostatus were compiled together with the repertoire data. Roughly 5 DR-DQ haplotypes were handled as single units for association and clustering because linkage in the cohort was strong. To decide whether each TCR beta V gene segment behaved as functional or pseudogenic, an earlier analysis of approximately 600 of the donors relied on high-throughput TCR beta sequencing. To study patterns of TCR occurrence, a later analysis re-analyzed previously published TCR beta repertoires from 500 to 850 donors and added high-resolution HLA genotyping.

The library was produced with the immunoSEQ multiplex PCR assay. The multiplex PCR relied on a mix of 60 forward primers for TCR Vbeta segments and 13 reverse primers for TCR Jbeta segments. A multiplex PCR assay on genomic DNA amplified the CDR3 region of rearranged TCR beta genes. The Illumina HiSeq System was used to sequence the amplified TCR beta libraries as 87-base-pair reads. The original methods were these. A later analysis counted about 80 million unique TCR beta chains across the 666 repertoires, and around 12 million of these chains were shared by at least two donors. A nearest-neighbor algorithm error-corrected the raw reads and collapsed the reads into unique sequences, merging closely related sequences to remove PCR and sequencing errors. To assign V, D and J gene segments, CDR3 sequences were aligned to IMGT reference sequences. For a sequence to be retained, a match of at least six nucleotides to both a V gene segment and a J gene segment was required. A rearrangement counted as productive if the CDR3 had no stop codons and remained in frame with V and J, and every other rearrangement counted as non-productive. CDR3 was defined according to IMGT convention as the region running from the second conserved V-encoded cysteine to the conserved J-encoded phenylalanine. The earlier analysis of about 590 of the donors excluded sequences that lacked an unambiguous match to a single V gene segment. In an earlier analysis of 450 to 700 of the donors, V segments were called functional above 56.7% productive rearrangements and were called segregating when the between-donor standard deviation exceeded 5%. A statistical classification framework was built to diagnose cytomegalovirus status from the catalog of TCR beta chain sequences. V and J gene assignment, in a later analysis, came from comparing TCR nucleotide sequences with IMGT/GENE-DB human TR gene sequences. In a later analysis, CDR3 sequences and most-parsimonious VDJ recombination scenarios were assigned using the TCRdist pipeline. In a later analysis, each TCR beta chain was defined by its CDR3 amino acid sequence together with its V-gene family, and reads without a unique V-gene family were excluded. In a later analysis, nearly 600 highly shared, low-generation-probability nucleotide sequences were removed to address suspected cross-contamination and a sequencing artifact. For each public chain, a later analysis derived a clonal expansion index from normalized ranks of inferred template counts within each repertoire. In a later analysis, generation probabilities were computed with a VDJ recombination model fitted to out-of-frame rearrangements, and the resulting probabilities were checked against IGoR. A later analysis scored TCR-TCR, TCR-HLA and TCR-CMV co-occurrence with hypergeometric tests, applying a repertoire-size bias correction to TCR pairs. To estimate false discovery rates, a later analysis permuted the HLA or CMV assignments 20 times. In a later analysis, co-occurring TCRs were grouped with DBSCAN, and TCRdist sequence similarity was added when clustering was performed within HLA-allele-positive subsets. Repertoires with fewer than 30,000 or more than 120,000 public chains, plus five repertoires with anomalous nucleotide sharing, were excluded from co-occurrence clustering. TCRdb's version of the immuneACCESS table is confined to in-frame rearrangements and falls short of the full clone set. An unresolved V gene accounts for under half of the shortfall where checked; the remainder is of unknown origin. V and J calls and clone size are those listed in that table; D and trimming were worked out from the DNA. This sample has about 94,000 clones in its table, and 76% of those were observed once. The top ten clonotypes cover about 1.4% of the sample.

The cohort consisted of 670 or so healthy bone marrow donors. All cohort members were sampled while nominally healthy, although unrecorded immune exposures were likely present. The donor was CMV seronegative and belonged to the group of under 400 seronegative cohort members. Each donor provided a peripheral blood sample, and peripheral blood mononuclear cells were used for TCR beta sequencing. The Qiagen DNeasy Blood Extraction Kit was used to extract genomic DNA from the blood cell samples. The paper as a whole reports these results and caveats: The earlier analysis of some 540 of the donors excluded some 16 rarely observed V segments, including chromosome 9 orphons, because counts were too low. Most TCR sequences were observed very rarely across donors, whereas some public TCRs were present in many individuals. When HLA alleles, especially DR and DQ, strongly co-occurred, TCR associations were difficult to assign to individual alleles. A later analysis found that TCR association rates varied across HLA loci, with DRB1 alleles showing the most associated TCRs and HLA-C alleles the fewest. In a later analysis, HLA-associated TCR beta chains showed more clonal expansion and lower generation probabilities than non-associated chains that were equally common. Correlated functional status among segregating V segments might be attributable to linkage disequilibrium, but an unknown experimental factor could not be ruled out. A cluster of highly shared sequence variants was judged likely to represent a technical artifact of the sequencing pipeline. Some IMGT-functional V segments, including TRBV6-2 and TRBV6-3, could not be distinguished by the 87-base-pair reads and were therefore excluded. A few of the identified cytomegalovirus-associated TCR beta chains were confirmed in vitro to be specific for cytomegalovirus antigens. In a later analysis, some 17,000 TCR beta sequences were associated with specific HLA alleles at a false discovery rate of 0.05. The only immune exposure information available for the cohort was CMV serostatus. A further reported finding was that TCR beta sequences accurately predicted the HLA-A and HLA-B alleles for most subjects in the first cohort. A total of 150 to 200 TCR beta chains were listed by the study as associated with cytomegalovirus. Because some donors lacked HLA typing at each locus, the association tests relied only on the typed subset. Cytomegalovirus status was reported to be diagnosed by the classifier with high specificity and sensitivity in both the original and validation cohorts. Only TCR beta chains were sequenced in this cohort, and the absence of alpha or paired-chain data limited detectable features. The authors suggested that the approach could potentially be extended to other disease states and immunological phenotypes. Sequencing depth was assumed to be roughly uniform across donors in the presence/absence analyses, though that assumption may not hold. A later genetic analysis reported fewer N-insertions in productive TCRs among donors in an Asian-associated ancestry cluster than the roughly 690-donor mean. According to a later analysis, parvovirus B19, influenza, CMV and Epstein-Barr virus appeared linked to several top co-occurrence clusters. In a later genetic analysis, a missense DCLRE1C variant was associated with V-gene and J-gene trimming of TCR beta chains, and the association was replicated in an independent cohort. Most CMV-associated TCR beta chains appeared to be HLA-restricted in a later analysis, and the HLA associations seemed to be driven largely by CMV exposure. An earlier analysis of roughly 570 of the donors showed that most TCR beta V segments appeared in productive rearrangements either about 87% or about 30% of the time, which broadly matched IMGT annotations.

This TCR was recovered from a male donor in good health and CMV-seronegative. Material for sequencing was PBMCs. Recombination connected TRBV9 to TRBJ1-4; 8 middle bases align to TRBD1. CDR3 region: CASSPQGGTNEKLFF. The bases read TGTGCCAGCAGCCCACAGGGGGGGACTAATGAAAAACTGTTTTTT. With the rest looked up from the reference TRBV9 and TRBJ1-4 genes rather than sequenced, the full variable domain is DSGVTQTPKHLITATGQRVTLRCSPRSGDLSVYWYQQSLDQGLQFLIQYYNGEERAKGNILERFSAQQFPDLHSELNLSSLELGDSALYFCASSPQGGTNEKLFFGSGTQLSVL.